The subject of this entry is one T cell receptor beta chain. V was clipped by 3 bases and J by 0 bases, with 12 bases between them. The CDR3 totals 16 residues. Germline V gene lookup returns CDR1 KGHSH and CDR2 LQKENI. In the original processing: Nucleated cell counts were estimated from reference gene primer amplification. Produced via immunoSEQ multiplex PCR; TCRdb's table is partial and in-frame only. V, J and clone size are those of that table, while D and trimming were read from the DNA. Here the sample spans some 150,000 clones, about 76% being singletons. The record originates from a study of blood T cell repertoires in COVID-19. On the study more broadly: Sites across the United States, Italy and Spain contributed samples from acute and convalescent COVID-19. T cells, B-cell-depleted T cells, or PBMCs provided the cDNA or gDNA that served as material.

This rearrangement joins TRBV18 to TRBJ1-3; possible D gene TRBD1, 6 bases. The origin of this receptor is a woman aged 55 to 70 with active or convalescent COVID-19. Sequenced input: peripheral blood. CDR3 coding DNA: TGTGCCAGCTCACCGGGACAACAGAACTCTGGAAACACCATATATTTT. Its translation is CASSPGQQNSGNTIYF.